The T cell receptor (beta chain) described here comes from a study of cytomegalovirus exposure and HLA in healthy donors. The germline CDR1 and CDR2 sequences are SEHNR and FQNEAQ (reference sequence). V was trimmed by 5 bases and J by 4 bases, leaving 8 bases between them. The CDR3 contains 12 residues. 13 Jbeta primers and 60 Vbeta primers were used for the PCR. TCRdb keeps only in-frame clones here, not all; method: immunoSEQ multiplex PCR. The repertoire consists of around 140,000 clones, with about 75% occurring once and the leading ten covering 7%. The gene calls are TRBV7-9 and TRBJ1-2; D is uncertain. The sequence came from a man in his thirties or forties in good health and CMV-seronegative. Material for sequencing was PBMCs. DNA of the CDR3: TGTGCCAGCAGCGCGGACTCCTATGGCTACACCTTC. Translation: CASSADSYGYTF. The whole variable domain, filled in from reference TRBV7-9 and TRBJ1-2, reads DTGVSQNPRHKITKRGQNVTFRCDPISEHNRLYWYRQTLGQGPEFLTYFQNEAQLEKSRLLSDRFSAERPKGSFSTLEIQRTEQGDSAMYLCASSADSYGYTFGSGTRLTVV.